The 8 T cell receptor beta chains listed next were all sequenced from one sample in a study of cytomegalovirus exposure and HLA in healthy donors. PCR amplification relied on 60 Vbeta primers (plus 13 Jbeta primers). Generated by immunoSEQ multiplex PCR, the TCRdb table keeps only in-frame clones and is missing some. The table lists over 70,000 clones, approximately 70% of them singletons. The sample taken for sequencing was PBMCs. Receptor source: a woman aged 45-59 years in good health and CMV-seropositive.

The genes are TRBV10-3 and TRBJ2-3; TRBD1 aligns across 7 bases. CDR3 size: 14 residues. The trim removed 11 bases at V and 1 base at J, leaving 9 bases unmatched. Germline V gives CDR1 ENHRY, CDR2 SYGVKD. The CDR3 region is CAASEGGGTDTQYF. CDR3 DNA: TGTGCCGCATCCGAAGGGGGCGGCACAGATACGCAGTATTTT.

This clone appeared many times. This sequence joins TRBV11-2 and TRBJ2-7; 9 positions match TRBD1. J lost 6 bases, V lost 5 bases, and 14 bases had no gene match. CDR3 size: 16 residues. Per the germline V gene, CDR1 is SGHAT and CDR2 is FQNNGV. The CDR3 DNA reads TGTGCCAGCAGCAAGCAGGTCGGGACAGGGCGGCTCGAGCAGTACTTC. This gives the protein CASSKQVGTGRLEQYF. The full variable domain, its missing parts supplied by reference TRBV11-2 and TRBJ2-7, is EAGVAQSPRYKIIEKRQSVAFWCNPISGHATLYWYQQILGQGPKLLIQFQNNGVVDDSQLPKDRFSAERLKGVDSTLKIQPAKLEDSAVYLCASSKQVGTGRLEQYFGPGTRLTVT.

The V gene is TRBV7-2, the J gene TRBJ2-3, with a weak D call TRBD2 (6 bases). The CDR3 covers 13 residues. Trimming left V 1 base short and J 6 bases short, with 8 bases between. CDR1 is SGHTA and CDR2 is FQGNSA in the germline V gene. The CDR3 loop is CASSLGAGDTQYF. CDR3 DNA: TGTGCCAGCAGCTTAGGCGCGGGGGATACGCAGTATTTT. Using reference TRBV7-2 and TRBJ2-3 for the parts outside the CDR3, the full variable domain is GAGVSQSPSNKVTEKGKDVELRCDPISGHTALYWYRQSLGQGLEFLIYFQGNSAPDKSGLPSDRFSAERTGGSVSTLTIQRTQQEDSAVYLCASSLGAGDTQYFGPGTRLTVL.

V usage is TRBV4-1 and J usage is TRBJ2-1; TRBD2 aligns across 9 bases. V shed 7 bases and J 7 bases; nucleotides not matched to a gene: 8. The CDR3 sequence is 14 residues long. In germline, CDR1 is MGHRA, CDR2 YSYEKL. This chain's CDR3 is CASKEAGGLNEQFF. The DNA of the CDR3 is TGCGCCAGCAAAGAAGCGGGGGGTTTGAATGAGCAGTTCTTC.

This clone has only a few counts. V and J are TRBV19 and TRBJ1-1; D unclear. Germline assignment: CDR1 LNHDA and CDR2 SQIVND (reference sequence). This CDR3 is 13 amino acids long. Trimming stripped 3 bases from V and 3 bases from J, with 8 bases between. CDR3 sequence (DNA): TGTGCCAGTAGTATTAGTGTCTACACTGAAGCTTTCTTT. Translation gives CASSISVYTEAFF. Complete variable domain (other parts from reference TRBV19 and TRBJ1-1): DGGITQSPKYLFRKEGQNVTLSCEQNLNHDAMYWYRQDPGQGLRLIYYSQIVNDFQKGDIAEGYSVSREKKESFPLTVTSAQKNPTAFYLCASSISVYTEAFFGQGTRLTVV.

The genes are TRBV4-3 and TRBJ1-2, with D uncertain. The CDR3 runs 15 residues. V was pared by 1 base and J by 0 bases, with 9 bases between. Per germline, CDR1 LGHNA and CDR2 YSLEER. CDR3 residues: CASSQVMGANYGYTF. The CDR3 DNA reads TGCGCCAGCAGCCAAGTGATGGGAGCTAACTATGGCTACACCTTC.

In its sample, this clone was seen a few times. The V gene is TRBV5-1, the J gene TRBJ2-1; 7 positions match TRBD2. V shed 7 bases and J 8 bases; nucleotides not matched to a gene: 12. The CDR3 has 14 residues. Germline V gene lookup returns CDR1 SGHRS and CDR2 YFSETQ. CDR3 in DNA: TGCGCCAGCGCTCTGGGGGGAGGGAGTCATGAGCAGTTCTTC. The encoded protein is CASALGGGSHEQFF.

The rearrangement uses TRBV5-6 and TRBJ1-1; D unresolved. This CDR3 spans 12 amino acids. CDR1 SGHDT and CDR2 YYEEEE come from the germline V gene. Deletions cut 5 bases from V and 4 bases from J, with 9 bases between. This chain's CDR3 is CASSSGGTEAFF. The CDR3, as DNA: TGTGCCAGCAGTTCGGGTGGCACTGAAGCTTTCTTT.